This T cell receptor (beta chain) was sequenced in a study of cytomegalovirus exposure and HLA in healthy donors. 13 Jbeta primers and 60 Vbeta primers were used for the PCR. Sequenced by immunoSEQ multiplex PCR; TCRdb stores in-frame clones only, minus some. The sample has approximately 91,000 clones; around nine tenths are singletons. The ends were cut back, 7 bases at V and 5 bases at J, with 19 bases in the middle. CDR3 length: 14 amino acids. Germline CDR1 and CDR2: GTSNPN and SVGIG (reference sequence). The sample holds one count of this clone. This clonotype originated in a man younger than 40 in good health and CMV-seropositive. The specimen was PBMCs. This rearrangement joins TRBV30 to TRBJ2-3; weak D call: TRBD2 (5 bases). CDR3 coding DNA: TGTGCCTACAACGAGCGGATGCCGGGAGATACGCAGTATTTT. It encodes CAYNERMPGDTQYF.